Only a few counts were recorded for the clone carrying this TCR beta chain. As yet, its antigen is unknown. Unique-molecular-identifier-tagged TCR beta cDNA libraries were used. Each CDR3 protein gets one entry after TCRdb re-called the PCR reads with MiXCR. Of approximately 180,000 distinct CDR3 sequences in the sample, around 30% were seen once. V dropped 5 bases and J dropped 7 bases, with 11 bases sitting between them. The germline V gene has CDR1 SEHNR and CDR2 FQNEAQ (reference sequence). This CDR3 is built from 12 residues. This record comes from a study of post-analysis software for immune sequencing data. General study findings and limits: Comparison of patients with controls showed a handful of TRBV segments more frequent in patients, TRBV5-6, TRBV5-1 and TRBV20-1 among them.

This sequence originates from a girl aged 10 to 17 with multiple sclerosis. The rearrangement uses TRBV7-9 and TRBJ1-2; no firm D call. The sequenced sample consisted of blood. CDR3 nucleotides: TGTGCCAGCAGCCAATGGGAGGCTGGCTACACCTTC. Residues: CASSQWEAGYTF.